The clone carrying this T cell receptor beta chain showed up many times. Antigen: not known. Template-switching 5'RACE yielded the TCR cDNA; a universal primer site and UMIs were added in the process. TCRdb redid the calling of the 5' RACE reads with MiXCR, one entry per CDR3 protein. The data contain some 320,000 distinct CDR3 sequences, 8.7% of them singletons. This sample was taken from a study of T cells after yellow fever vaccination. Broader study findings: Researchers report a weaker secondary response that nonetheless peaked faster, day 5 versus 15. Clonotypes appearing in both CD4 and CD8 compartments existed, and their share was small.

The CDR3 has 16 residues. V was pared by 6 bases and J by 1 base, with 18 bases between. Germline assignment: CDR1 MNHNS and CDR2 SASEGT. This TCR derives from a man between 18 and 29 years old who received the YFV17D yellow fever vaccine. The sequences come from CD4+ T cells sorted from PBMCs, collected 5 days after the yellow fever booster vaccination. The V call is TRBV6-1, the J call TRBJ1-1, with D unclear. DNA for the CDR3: TGTGCCAGCAGGAGGATTAGGGAGGAGGGGAACACTGAAGCTTTCTTT. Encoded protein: CASRRIREEGNTEAFF.